The 23 T cell receptor beta chains reported below all come from one sample, sequenced in a study of cytomegalovirus exposure and HLA in healthy donors. The PCR employed 60 Vbeta primers together with 13 Jbeta primers. Profiling relied on immunoSEQ multiplex PCR, and the TCRdb table lists in-frame clones only, not all of them. The sample has approximately 200,000 clones; 65% to 85% are singletons. Sequenced sample: PBMCs. The source of these receptors is a woman aged 25 to 39 in good health and CMV-seropositive.

The rearrangement joins TRBV2 to TRBJ2-1, with 11 bases identical to TRBD1. The J segment lost 7 bases and the V segment lost 9 bases, leaving 8 bases of the junction unmatched. CDR3 length equals 14 residues. The germline V gene has CDR1 SNHLY and CDR2 FYNNEI. The DNA of the CDR3 is TGTGCCAGGACCCGGGACAGGGGGGGGAATGAGCAGTTCTTC. Protein: CARTRDRGGNEQFF.

The chain joins TRBV5-4 to TRBJ2-5; 8 nucleotides agree with TRBD1. The J call could be wrong; TRBJ2-7 is a better fit for the DNA end. Germline V gives CDR1 SGHNT, CDR2 YYREEE (reference sequence). This CDR3 has 15 amino acids. In nucleotides, the CDR3 is TGTGCCAGCAGCTTGGTGGGGCCAGGGGGCAACGAGCAGTACTTC. It is translated as CASSLVGPGGNEQYF.

The chain joins TRBV27 to TRBJ2-7; D gene uncertain. Looked up from germline, CDR1 is MNHEY and CDR2 is SMNVEV (reference sequence). Trimming pared 2 bases from V and 3 bases from J, leaving 5 bases between. The length of the CDR3 is 12 residues. The CDR3 DNA reads TGTGCCAGCAGTTTAACGGGCTACGAGCAGTACTTC. Encoded protein: CASSLTGYEQYF.

The chain links TRBV7-8 to TRBJ2-1, with 12 positions matching TRBD2. The V segment lost 5 bases and the J segment 4 bases; nucleotides outside the gene matches: 6. CDR1 and CDR2 (germline): SGHVS, FQNEAQ. The CDR3 is 16 residues long. The chain's CDR3 is CASSPMTSGSYNEQFF. The CDR3 DNA reads as TGTGCCAGCAGCCCCATGACTAGCGGGAGTTACAATGAGCAGTTCTTC. Based on the CDR3 plus reference TRBV7-8 and TRBJ2-1, the full variable domain is GAGVSQSPRYKVAKRGQDVALRCDPISGHVSLFWYQQALGQGPEFLTYFQNEAQLDKSGLPSDRFFAERPEGSVSTLKIQRTQQEDSAVYLCASSPMTSGSYNEQFFGPGTRLTVL.

The sample holds one count of this clone. The gene calls are TRBV4-3 and TRBJ2-6; no clear D gene. The CDR3 has 14 amino acids. Trimming took off 1 base at V and 2 bases at J, with 3 bases between the two ends. CDR1 LGHNA and CDR2 YSLEER come from the germline V gene. Here the CDR3 DNA reads TGCGCCAGCAGCCAAGGGCCTGGGGCCAACGTCCTGACTTTC. Its protein is CASSQGPGANVLTF.

This chain joins TRBV6-6 and TRBJ1-5, with D maybe TRBD1 (5 bases). The CDR3 extends over 15 amino acids. Germline lookup yields CDR1 MNHNY and CDR2 SVGAGI (reference sequence). The V end was cut by 0 bases, the J end by 5 bases, with 11 bases between. CDR3 loop: CASSYSGGRYQPQHF. DNA for the CDR3: TGTGCCAGCAGTTACTCCGGGGGAAGGTATCAGCCCCAGCATTTT.

V and J are TRBV10-3 and TRBJ2-5; D might be TRBD2 (5 bases). The germline V gene has CDR1 ENHRY and CDR2 SYGVKD. V lost 3 bases and J 1 base, leaving 9 bases between the germline ends. The CDR3 covers 14 residues. The DNA for the CDR3 is TGTGCCATCAGTGAAAACGGACTCCAAGAGACCCAGTACTTC. Its protein is CAISENGLQETQYF.

This clone was counted a few times. V usage is TRBV5-6 and J usage is TRBJ2-3; weak D call: TRBD2 (5 bases). The CDR3 runs 12 residues. Germline CDR1 reads SGHDT; CDR2 reads YYEEEE. Trimming shortened V by 0 bases and J by 10 bases, and 9 bases separated the two germline ends. This chain's CDR3 is CASSLGLEAQYF. In DNA, the CDR3 is TGTGCCAGCAGCTTGGGACTGGAGGCGCAGTATTTT. The full variable domain, its missing parts supplied by reference TRBV5-6 and TRBJ2-3, is DAGVTQSPTHLIKTRGQQVTLRCSPKSGHDTVSWYQQALGQGPQFIFQYYEEEERQRGNFPDRFSGHQFPNYSSELNVNALLLGDSALYLCASSLGLEAQYFGPGTRLTVL.

The J gene is TRBJ1-1, the V gene TRBV11-2, with 8 bases lining up with TRBD1. Germline loops: CDR1 SGHAT, CDR2 FQNNGV. V dropped 4 bases and J dropped 4; count of bases not matched to a gene: 5. The CDR3 sequence is 14 residues long. CDR3 in amino acids: CASSSRTGSTEAFF. The CDR3, as DNA: TGTGCCAGCAGCTCCAGGACAGGGAGCACTGAAGCTTTCTTT.

This chain uses TRBV11-2 with TRBJ1-5; D is possibly TRBD1 (5 bases). The V gene lost 3 bases and the J gene lost 4 bases, with 13 bases spanning the gap. The CDR3 consists of 15 residues. Germline V gene lookup returns CDR1 SGHAT and CDR2 FQNNGV. The CDR3 protein is CASSLGQRPNQPQHF. CDR3 sequence (DNA): TGTGCCAGCAGCTTGGGGCAGCGCCCAAATCAGCCCCAGCATTTT.

V is TRBV7-2 and J is TRBJ2-1; 9 nucleotides agree with TRBD2. This CDR3 has 15 residues. The germline gives CDR1 SGHTA, CDR2 FQGNSA. J gave up 5 bases and V 2 bases, and 4 bases lay outside the gene matches. DNA of the CDR3: TGTGCCAGCAGCTTATGGCGGGGGGGGGACAATGAGCAGTTCTTC. Translated, it gives CASSLWRGGDNEQFF.

The chain employs TRBV7-9 and TRBJ1-1; 7 bases align to TRBD1. The V and J ends lost 5 bases and 3 bases, in that order; junction bases with no gene match: 0. The germline V gene has CDR1 SEHNR and CDR2 FQNEAQ (reference sequence). The CDR3 totals 12 residues. The CDR3 region has the DNA TGTGCCAGCAGCGACAGGGACACTGAAGCTTTCTTT. The encoded protein is CASSDRDTEAFF.

V and J are TRBV6-5 and TRBJ2-1; 9 bases agree with TRBD2. The J segment lost 9 bases and the V segment lost 0 bases, leaving 9 bases of the junction unmatched. CDR3 length: 16 residues. Germline CDR1 is MNHEY and CDR2 is SVGAGI. The chain's CDR3 is CASSYSRLAGFREQFF. The CDR3 DNA reads as TGTGCCAGCAGTTACTCACGGCTAGCGGGGTTCCGTGAGCAGTTCTTC.

The V and J genes are TRBV6-4 and TRBJ1-1; TRBD1 is a possible D gene (5 bases). V lost 5 bases and J 0 bases, leaving 19 bases between the germline ends. The germline gives CDR1 MRHNA, CDR2 SNTAGT. The CDR3 loop spans 17 amino acids. The CDR3 sequence: CASSKSGGARLNTEAFF. The CDR3 DNA is TGTGCCAGCAGTAAAAGCGGAGGGGCCCGGCTGAACACTGAAGCTTTCTTT.

This clone has just a few counts. The chain carries TRBV27 and TRBJ2-3, with D maybe TRBD2 (5 bases). The germline V gene encodes CDR1 MNHEY and CDR2 SMNVEV (reference sequence). Trimming took 3 bases from V and 4 from J, leaving 20 bases between them. The CDR3 length is 17 residues. CDR3 sequence (DNA): TGTGCCAGCAGTTTCCTCTTGCTGGGAGTCTCCCCAGATACGCAGTATTTT. Its translation: CASSFLLLGVSPDTQYF.

The V and J genes are TRBV7-2 and TRBJ2-1, with D possibly being TRBD1 (6 bases). This CDR3 contains 16 residues. V was pared by 4 bases and J by 1 base, with 14 bases between. Germline V gene data show CDR1 as SGHTA and CDR2 as FQGNSA. The CDR3 DNA sequence: TGTGCCAGCAGCTCCCGGACAGCGGCTTCCTACAATGAGCAGTTCTTC. Translation: CASSSRTAASYNEQFF.

In nucleotides, the CDR3 is TGTGCTAGATCCGCCGGGAACTATGGCTACACCTTC. Translation: CARSAGNYGYTF. The V call is TRBV12-5, the J call TRBJ1-2; D remains ambiguous. V was trimmed by 9 bases and J by 2 bases, leaving 10 bases between them. The CDR3 extends over 12 amino acids. Germline assignment: CDR1 LGHNT and CDR2 FRNRAP.

The rearrangement joins TRBV20-1 to TRBJ2-2; D is uncertain. The CDR3 sequence is 11 residues long. The germline CDR1 and CDR2 sequences are DFQATT and SNEGSKA (reference sequence). V lost 6 bases and J 5 bases, leaving 7 bases between the germline ends. The chain's CDR3 is CSARLTGELFF. CDR3 bases: TGCAGTGCCAGGTTAACCGGGGAGCTGTTTTTT.

The chain couples TRBV13 to TRBJ2-1; TRBD2 aligns across 14 bases. V lost 3 bases, J lost 10 bases, and 5 bases stayed unmatched. CDR1 is PRHDT, CDR2 FYEKMQ, per germline (reference sequence). This CDR3 spans 15 amino acids. The CDR3 coding sequence is TGTGCCAGCAGCTTGGGGACTAGCGGGAGTGAAGAGCAGTTCTTC. It yields the protein CASSLGTSGSEEQFF.

This clone was counted once. This chain connects TRBV5-1 to TRBJ1-1, with 8 bases that match TRBD1. V lost 2 bases to trimming and J lost 1 base; unmatched junction nucleotides: 7. The CDR3 sequence is 16 residues long. Per the germline V gene, CDR1 is SGHRS and CDR2 is YFSETQ. The CDR3 is CASSFADRVENTEAFF. In DNA form, the CDR3 reads TGCGCCAGCAGCTTCGCGGACAGGGTGGAGAACACTGAAGCTTTCTTT.

The chain has TRBV27 and TRBJ1-1; a possible D gene is TRBD1 (6 bases). CDR1 is MNHEY, CDR2 SMNVEV, per germline (reference sequence). V lost 2 bases, J lost 2 bases, and 18 bases lay in between. This CDR3 is built from 17 residues. The CDR3 DNA reads as TGTGCCAGCAGTTTAAGGTGGAGTGGGGGACAAAACACTGAAGCTTTCTTT. It yields the protein CASSLRWSGGQNTEAFF.

The sample holds one count of this clone. The V gene is TRBV6-6, the J gene TRBJ1-1; 10 nucleotides line up with TRBD1. In germline, CDR1 is MNHNY, CDR2 SVGAGI (reference sequence). CDR3 length equals 16 residues. V trimming: 8 bases; J trimming: 1 base; junction bases outside the gene matches: 10. Here the CDR3 DNA reads TGTGCCAGCGGACCCGGACAGGGGGGTGGGAACACTGAAGCTTTCTTT. The encoded protein is CASGPGQGGGNTEAFF.

This clone was recorded only once. The gene calls are TRBV7-9 and TRBJ2-7; D uncertain. CDR1 and CDR2 from the germline V gene are SEHNR and FQNEAQ (reference sequence). V was cut by 5 bases and J by 0 bases, with 11 bases left in between. The CDR3 totals 14 residues. The CDR3, as DNA: TGTGCCAGCAGCGGGTCAGGCGTCTCCTACGAGCAGTACTTC. This codes for CASSGSGVSYEQYF. The complete variable domain, with remaining parts taken from reference TRBV7-9 and TRBJ2-7, reads DTGVSQNPRHKITKRGQNVTFRCDPISEHNRLYWYRQTLGQGPEFLTYFQNEAQLEKSRLLSDRFSAERPKGSFSTLEIQRTEQGDSAMYLCASSGSGVSYEQYFGPGTRLTVT.